These T cell receptor beta chains were read from a single sample in a study of cytomegalovirus exposure and HLA in healthy donors. Sequencing used immunoSEQ multiplex PCR; TCRdb keeps in-frame clones, though not all of them. The sample's table shows 95,000 to 150,000 clones. Sequencing input: PBMCs. The receptors originated from a man aged 25 to 40 in good health and CMV-seronegative. CDR3s include the opening cysteine and the closing phenylalanine or tryptophan. A D gene is named only where the DNA matches it firmly. Clone sizes are given selectively: once, few, many, or a class where the clone is expanded.

V gene: TRBV4-2
D gene: TRBD2
J gene: TRBJ2-7
clone size: -
CDR3 DNA: TGTGCCAGCAGCCAAGAGTTTAGCGGGGGTCTATACGAGCAGTACTTC
CDR3 protein: CASSQEFSGGLYEQYF

V gene: TRBV5-1
D gene: -
J gene: TRBJ2-3
clone size: -
CDR3 DNA: TGCGCCAGCAGCTTAGAGGCTAGCGCAGATACGCAGTATTTT
CDR3 protein: CASSLEASADTQYF

V gene: TRBV5-4
D gene: -
J gene: TRBJ1-1
clone size: -
CDR3 DNA: TGTGCCAGCAGCTTCCCGACAGGCCCGAACACTGAAGCTTTCTTT
CDR3 protein: CASSFPTGPNTEAFF

V gene: TRBV2
D gene: -
J gene: TRBJ1-5
clone size: -
CDR3 DNA: TGTGCCAGCCAGGGACTCCGGAATCAGCCCCAGCATTTT
CDR3 protein: CASQGLRNQPQHF

V gene: TRBV7-2
D gene: -
J gene: TRBJ2-3
clone size: -
CDR3 DNA: TGTGCCAGCAGCGAAAAACTCTGGCGGGAATTCACAGATACGCAGTATTTT
CDR3 protein: CASSEKLWREFTDTQYF

V gene: TRBV6-1
D gene: -
J gene: TRBJ2-2
clone size: -
CDR3 DNA: TGTGCCAGCAGTGTTACCTGGACTCCCACCGGGGAGCTGTTTTTT
CDR3 protein: CASSVTWTPTGELFF

V gene: TRBV7-3
D gene: -
J gene: TRBJ2-5
clone size: -
CDR3 DNA: TGTGCCAGCAGCCCCGGACCAGGGGCCGAGACCCAGTACTTC
CDR3 protein: CASSPGPGAETQYF

V gene: TRBV5-1
D gene: -
J gene: TRBJ2-5
clone size: -
CDR3 DNA: TGCGCCAGCAGCTCTTGGTCGGTGGACAGCCAAGAGACCCAGTACTTC
CDR3 protein: CASSSWSVDSQETQYF

V gene: TRBV7-2
D gene: -
J gene: TRBJ2-5
clone size: -
CDR3 DNA: TGTGCCAGCAGCTTCCCGATTGGGCTCAGGACCCAGTACTTC
CDR3 protein: CASSFPIGLRTQYF

V gene: TRBV29-1
D gene: TRBD1
J gene: TRBJ1-1
clone size: -
CDR3 DNA: TGCAGCGTTGTTAACAGGGGAAGCACTGAAGCTTTCTTT
CDR3 protein: CSVVNRGSTEAFF

V gene: TRBV6-4
D gene: -
J gene: TRBJ2-2
clone size: -
CDR3 DNA: TGTGCCAGCAGTGATTTCGGTACTACGGAGGTCGGGGAGCTGTTTTTT
CDR3 protein: CASSDFGTTEVGELFF

V gene: TRBV6-5
D gene: TRBD1
J gene: TRBJ2-5
clone size: -
CDR3 DNA: TGTGCCAGCAGTCGCAGGACAGGGGTCCAAGAGACCCAGTACTTC
CDR3 protein: CASSRRTGVQETQYF

V gene: TRBV28
D gene: TRBD1
J gene: TRBJ1-4
clone size: -
CDR3 DNA: TGTGCCAGCAGTGGACCCGGGACAGGGAATGAAAAACTGTTTTTT
CDR3 protein: CASSGPGTGNEKLFF

V gene: TRBV28
D gene: -
J gene: TRBJ1-1
clone size: -
CDR3 DNA: TGTGCCAGCAGTCCAACACAGATAATGAACACTGAAGCTTTCTTT
CDR3 protein: CASSPTQIMNTEAFF

V gene: TRBV4-2
D gene: -
J gene: TRBJ1-1
clone size: -
CDR3 DNA: TGTGCCAGCAGCCAAGGCTTCAGGGCGGTGAACACTGAAGCTTTCTTT
CDR3 protein: CASSQGFRAVNTEAFF

V gene: TRBV28
D gene: -
J gene: TRBJ2-7
clone size: -
CDR3 DNA: TGTGCCAGCAGTTTAGAAGCGACGCGTCAGAGCTCCTACGAGCAGTACTTC
CDR3 protein: CASSLEATRQSSYEQYF

V gene: TRBV29-1
D gene: -
J gene: TRBJ1-2
clone size: -
CDR3 DNA: TGCAGCGTTGAGGACAGACACTATGGCTACACCTTC
CDR3 protein: CSVEDRHYGYTF

V gene: TRBV30
D gene: TRBD1
J gene: TRBJ1-6
clone size: -
CDR3 DNA: TGTGCCTGGAGCGGACAGGGAACGAATTCACCCCTCCACTTT
CDR3 protein: CAWSGQGTNSPLHF

V gene: TRBV7-8
D gene: TRBD2
J gene: TRBJ2-3
clone size: -
CDR3 DNA: TGTGCCAGCAGCCCTCGCTGGACTAGCGGAGATACGCAGTATTTT
CDR3 protein: CASSPRWTSGDTQYF

V gene: TRBV28
D gene: TRBD2
J gene: TRBJ2-3
clone size: -
CDR3 DNA: TGTGCCAGCAGCCAAAGCGGGGACTACACAGATACGCAGTATTTT
CDR3 protein: CASSQSGDYTDTQYF

V gene: TRBV19
D gene: TRBD2
J gene: TRBJ2-7
clone size: -
CDR3 DNA: TGTGCCAGTAGCCGGGGGGTGCAGGGCGAGCAGTACTTC
CDR3 protein: CASSRGVQGEQYF

V gene: TRBV5-8
D gene: TRBD2
J gene: TRBJ2-5
clone size: -
CDR3 DNA: TGTGCCAGCAGCTTCCGACTAGCCCTCTTGGCCCAGTACTTC
CDR3 protein: CASSFRLALLAQYF

V gene: TRBV7-9
D gene: TRBD1
J gene: TRBJ1-2
clone size: -
CDR3 DNA: TGTGCCAGCAGCGTTATGGTGGCGAAGACAGGGGAGGGCTACACCTTC
CDR3 protein: CASSVMVAKTGEGYTF

V gene: TRBV2
D gene: -
J gene: TRBJ1-2
clone size: -
CDR3 DNA: TGTGCCAGCTTACGGGGACTCGGCTACACCTTC
CDR3 protein: CASLRGLGYTF

V gene: TRBV15
D gene: TRBD1
J gene: TRBJ2-7
clone size: -
CDR3 DNA: TGTGCCACCAGCATACGGACAGGGGGCTACGAGCAGTACTTC
CDR3 protein: CATSIRTGGYEQYF

V gene: TRBV5-6
D gene: TRBD1
J gene: TRBJ2-7
clone size: -
CDR3 DNA: TGTGCCAGCAGCTTGGCCGTGCGGACAGGGGCCTACGAGCAGTACTTC
CDR3 protein: CASSLAVRTGAYEQYF

V gene: TRBV30
D gene: -
J gene: TRBJ1-6
clone size: -
CDR3 DNA: TGTGCCTGGAGTGTACCAGTCTATAATTCACCCCTCCACTTT
CDR3 protein: CAWSVPVYNSPLHF

V gene: TRBV10-3
D gene: -
J gene: TRBJ1-3
clone size: -
CDR3 DNA: TGTGCCATCGGGGGGGCTACCGTAAACACCATATATTTT
CDR3 protein: CAIGGATVNTIYF

V gene: TRBV5-4
D gene: TRBD1
J gene: TRBJ1-6
clone size: -
CDR3 DNA: TGTGCCAGCAGCTTTATGCCAGGGGGTTCCTATAATTCACCCCTCCACTTT
CDR3 protein: CASSFMPGGSYNSPLHF

V gene: TRBV6-5
D gene: TRBD1
J gene: TRBJ2-7
clone size: -
CDR3 DNA: TGTGCCAGCAGCATTGGACAGGCCAGTCCCTACGAGCAGTACTTC
CDR3 protein: CASSIGQASPYEQYF

V gene: TRBV6-4
D gene: TRBD2
J gene: TRBJ2-1
clone size: -
CDR3 DNA: TGTGCCAGCAGTGTACTAGCGGGGTCAAACAATGAGCAGTTCTTC
CDR3 protein: CASSVLAGSNNEQFF

V gene: TRBV7-9
D gene: TRBD1
J gene: TRBJ2-7
clone size: -
CDR3 DNA: TGTGCCAGCAGCTTAACTGACGGACAGGCTAGCTCCTACGAGCAGTACTTC
CDR3 protein: CASSLTDGQASSYEQYF

V gene: TRBV19
D gene: TRBD2
J gene: TRBJ2-3
clone size: -
CDR3 DNA: TGTGCCAGTAGTCTGCCGTTGAAAGGACTAGTGACAGATACGCAGTATTTT
CDR3 protein: CASSLPLKGLVTDTQYF

V gene: TRBV7-2
D gene: -
J gene: TRBJ1-2
clone size: medium-sized
CDR3 DNA: TGTGCCAGCAGCTTAGGCGGGGAAAGTAGCGCTGGCTACACCTTC
CDR3 protein: CASSLGGESSAGYTF

V gene: TRBV25-1
D gene: TRBD1
J gene: TRBJ2-1
clone size: -
CDR3 DNA: TGTGCCAGCAGTCGGGGGGACAGGGACTACAATGAGCAGTTCTTC
CDR3 protein: CASSRGDRDYNEQFF

V gene: TRBV6-1
D gene: -
J gene: TRBJ1-1
clone size: -
CDR3 DNA: TGTGCCAGCAGTGCCCGTCCGAACACTGAAGCTTTCTTT
CDR3 protein: CASSARPNTEAFF

V gene: TRBV6-5
D gene: TRBD2
J gene: TRBJ2-1
clone size: -
CDR3 DNA: TGTGCCAGCATCGGACTAGCGTCCAATGAGCAGTTCTTC
CDR3 protein: CASIGLASNEQFF

V gene: TRBV19
D gene: -
J gene: TRBJ2-5
clone size: -
CDR3 DNA: TGTGCCAGTAGTAAGATGGGGGGAGAAATGGAGACCCAGTACTTC
CDR3 protein: CASSKMGGEMETQYF

V gene: TRBV29-1
D gene: -
J gene: TRBJ2-2
clone size: -
CDR3 DNA: TGCAGTGGGCGGGCGGGAAATACCGGGGAGCTGTTTTTT
CDR3 protein: CSGRAGNTGELFF

V gene: TRBV6-6
D gene: TRBD1
J gene: TRBJ1-4
clone size: -
CDR3 DNA: TGTGCCAGCAGTTACTCGGGGACAGGGAGTGAAAAACTGTTTTTT
CDR3 protein: CASSYSGTGSEKLFF

V gene: TRBV28
D gene: -
J gene: TRBJ2-1
clone size: -
CDR3 DNA: TGTGCCAGCAGTTTACGCCCCCCTACTAGCTACTACAATGAGCAGTTCTTC
CDR3 protein: CASSLRPPTSYYNEQFF

V gene: TRBV19
D gene: -
J gene: TRBJ2-2
clone size: -
CDR3 DNA: TGTGCCAGTAGTCCGCGGGGAAAGAACACCGGGGAGCTGTTTTTT
CDR3 protein: CASSPRGKNTGELFF

V gene: TRBV19
D gene: -
J gene: TRBJ2-5
clone size: -
CDR3 DNA: TGTGCCAGTAGTCCCCGCGGAGAGACCCAGTACTTC
CDR3 protein: CASSPRGETQYF

V gene: TRBV6-4
D gene: TRBD2
J gene: TRBJ2-1
clone size: -
CDR3 DNA: TGTGCCAGCAGTGAAGCGGGAGCGCGGAATGAGCAGTTCTTC
CDR3 protein: CASSEAGARNEQFF

V gene: TRBV7-9
D gene: -
J gene: TRBJ2-1
clone size: -
CDR3 DNA: TGTGCCAGCAGCTTATTCCCGGCGGGCTCCTACAATGAGCAGTTCTTC
CDR3 protein: CASSLFPAGSYNEQFF

V gene: TRBV7-8
D gene: -
J gene: TRBJ1-2
clone size: -
CDR3 DNA: TGTGCCAGCAGCTTAGGGGGGCATGGCTACACCTTC
CDR3 protein: CASSLGGHGYTF

V gene: TRBV4-3
D gene: -
J gene: TRBJ2-7
clone size: -
CDR3 DNA: TGCGCCAGCAGCCAAGAGGCACGGACTTCCTACGAGCAGTACTTC
CDR3 protein: CASSQEARTSYEQYF

V gene: TRBV9
D gene: -
J gene: TRBJ2-7
clone size: -
CDR3 DNA: TGTGCCAGCAGCGTAGACCCTAGCGATTCCTACGAGCAGTACTTC
CDR3 protein: CASSVDPSDSYEQYF